The text below deals with one T cell receptor (beta chain). No antigen is known for it. Within one base of it there is no much larger clone, and no base qualities were kept. The sample belongs to a study of vaccination and CD4 T cells after COVID-19 (dated by TCRdb to 2022 to 2024). About the study as a whole: In the convalescent cohort there were six males and four females, among whom were two Hispanic individuals, seven Caucasians, two Asians and one multiracial person. Two doses of either the Pfizer-BioNTech BNT162b2 vaccine (n=8) or the Moderna mRNA-1273 vaccine (n=2) were administered to participants. Post-COVID blood samples from convalescent patients were collected a median of around 100 days after diagnosis, with a range of 35 to 161 days. Post-vaccine blood samples were taken a median of around 77 days after the second vaccine dose, with a range of about 12 to 250 days. Culture stimuli were overlapping spike peptide pools from SARS-CoV-2 and from the common cold coronaviruses HCoV-NL63, HCoV-OC43 and HCoV-229E. Control cultures received a CEFX viral epitope pool as the positive control, an HIV-1 Nef peptide pool as the negative control, or no peptide. In 10 COVID-19 convalescent patients and a few infection-naive healthy vaccine recipients, the spike-specific CD4+ TCR repertoire before mRNA vaccination was compared with the repertoire after mRNA vaccination. Broader findings and caveats from the paper: The study included relatively few convalescent patients and did not analyze early timepoints after natural infection. Of the vaccine-specific clones in convalescent patients, 304 of 307, or nearly all, reacted only to SARS-CoV-2 spike and did not cross-react with common cold coronaviruses. In convalescent patients, a median around 89% of post-vaccine SARS-CoV-2-reactive clones were detected only after vaccination, suggesting vaccine-specific priming. An increase in the median number of SARS-CoV-2-reactive clonotypes from more than 20 after infection to roughly 38 after vaccination was observed, but the change was not found to be significant.

Receptor libraries were prepared by PCR. DNA from cultured CD4+ T cells underwent TCR sequencing with the Oncomine TCR Beta short-read assay at the Johns Hopkins FTIC core. The QIAamp micro DNA kit was used to extract genomic DNA from the cultured CD4+ T cells. The Oncomine TCR Beta libraries from cultured CD4+ T cells were pooled using unique dual indexes and then sequenced on an Illumina iSeq 100. In the paper's pipeline: Non-productive sequences were filtered out, and CDR3s that did not start with C, did not end with F or W, or were shorter than 7 amino acids were discarded. The MANAFEST web application identified antigen-specific clonotypes by comparing peptide-stimulated wells against reference wells and other culture wells. Positive clones required FDR below 0.05, an odds ratio above 5, and productive frequency above 0.1% in at least two of three replicate wells. Cross-reactive clonotypes were defined as significantly expanded in both SARS-CoV-2 spike wells and at least one common cold coronavirus spike condition. CDR3 homology was assessed with Levenshtein distances (stringdist) and unrooted phylogenetic trees (ape) in R version 3.6.1. In-frame beta chains were kept once TCRdb had trimmed the public reads at Q25 with fastp and called clones with MiXCR. Rows matching on CDR3 protein sequence are summarized as one entry with the most common DNA and genes. These V and J calls rely on TCRdb rather than the paper's analysis. In all, the sample holds approximately 24,000 distinct CDR3 sequences, and approximately 67% of those were seen once. Clones ranked in the top ten supply about a fifth of the sample.

The treatment or condition label here, explained by the study, means: 10-day PBMC culture with coronavirus spike peptide pools or control peptides (ViraFEST assay). The ViraFEST assay was used in the study, in which antigen-specific T cells were expanded with peptide pools and expanded clonotypes were subsequently identified by TCR sequencing. Negative nucleocapsid antibody tests taken both before and after vaccination confirmed that the healthy vaccine recipients had no prior SARS-CoV-2 infection. Each well held around 2.1 million PBMCs cultured with approximately 9.2 ug/ml peptide pools in IMDM containing around 5% human AB serum and 7.5 to 10 IU/ml IL-2. Half of the culture medium was replaced with fresh IL-2-containing medium on days 3 and 7. Once the cells had been in culture for over 9 days, the EasySep CD4+ T cell isolation kit was used to isolate CD4+ T cells by negative selection. Ficoll-Paque Plus gradient centrifugation was used to isolate PBMCs from whole blood, and the isolated PBMCs were then either used fresh or cryopreserved at -140C. Triplicate wells were generally used for each culture condition.

V is cut back by 2 bases and J by 5 bases, with 5 bases in the junction unmatched. As encoded in the germline V gene, CDR1 is MNHEY while CDR2 is SVGAGI. Taken from cysteine to phenylalanine, the CDR3 has 16 residues. CDR3 DNA only is kept here, 48 bases in frame from base 1. The V gene is TRBV6-5 and the J gene is TRBJ1-6, with 8 bases in between that match TRBD1. The sequencing used CD4+ T cells from blood, cultured in vitro, collected after SARS-CoV-2 vaccination. The clonotype comes from a human donor who received a COVID-19 vaccine. CDR3 sequence: CASSYGQGTNNSPLHF. The nucleotide sequence is given as TGTGCCAGCAGTTACGGACAGGGAACAAATAATTCACCCCTCCACTTT.